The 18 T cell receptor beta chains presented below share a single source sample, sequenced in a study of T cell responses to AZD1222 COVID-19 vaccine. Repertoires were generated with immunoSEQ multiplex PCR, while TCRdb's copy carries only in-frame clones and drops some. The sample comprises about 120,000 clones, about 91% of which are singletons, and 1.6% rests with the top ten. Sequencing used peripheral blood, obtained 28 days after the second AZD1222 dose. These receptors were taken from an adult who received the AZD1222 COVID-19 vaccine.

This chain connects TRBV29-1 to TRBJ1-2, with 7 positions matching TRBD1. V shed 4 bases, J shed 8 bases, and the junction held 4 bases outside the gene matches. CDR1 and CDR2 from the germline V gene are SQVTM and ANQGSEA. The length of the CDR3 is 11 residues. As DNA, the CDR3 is TGCAGCGTTGCCAGGGGGAGCGGCTACACCTTC. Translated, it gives CSVARGSGYTF.

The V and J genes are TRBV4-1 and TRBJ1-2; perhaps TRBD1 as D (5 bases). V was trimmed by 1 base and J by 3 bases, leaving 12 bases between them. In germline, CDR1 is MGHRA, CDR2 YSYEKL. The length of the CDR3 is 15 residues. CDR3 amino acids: CASSQGSTDYYGYTF. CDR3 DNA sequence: TGCGCCAGCAGCCAAGGGTCGACAGACTACTATGGCTACACCTTC.

CDR3 nucleotide sequence: TGTGCCAGCAGCCTGGCGAATGCTTTCGAGCAGTACTTC. It encodes CASSLANAFEQYF. The chain uses TRBV28 and TRBJ2-7, with D unresolved. CDR3 length: 13 residues. CDR1 and CDR2 (germline): MDHEN, SYDVKM. The V end lost 6 bases, the J end lost 6 bases, and 15 bases lay between the germline ends.

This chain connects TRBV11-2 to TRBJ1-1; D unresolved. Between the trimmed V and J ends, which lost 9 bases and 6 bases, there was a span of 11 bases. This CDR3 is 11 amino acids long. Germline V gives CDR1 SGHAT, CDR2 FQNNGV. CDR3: CASISVAEAFF. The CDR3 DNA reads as TGTGCCAGTATCTCGGTGGCTGAAGCTTTCTTT.

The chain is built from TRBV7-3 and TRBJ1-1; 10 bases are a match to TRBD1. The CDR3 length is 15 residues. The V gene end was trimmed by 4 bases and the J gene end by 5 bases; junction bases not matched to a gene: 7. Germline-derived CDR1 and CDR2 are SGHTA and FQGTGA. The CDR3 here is CASSSQGQGLTEAFF. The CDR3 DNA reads TGTGCCAGCAGCTCGCAGGGACAGGGGTTAACTGAAGCTTTCTTT.

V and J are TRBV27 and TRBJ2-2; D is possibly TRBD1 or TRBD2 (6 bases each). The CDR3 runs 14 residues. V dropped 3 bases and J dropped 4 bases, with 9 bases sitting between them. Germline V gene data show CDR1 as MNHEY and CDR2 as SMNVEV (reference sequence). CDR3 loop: CASSFGGSTGELFF. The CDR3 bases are TGTGCCAGCAGTTTCGGGGGCAGCACCGGGGAGCTGTTTTTT.

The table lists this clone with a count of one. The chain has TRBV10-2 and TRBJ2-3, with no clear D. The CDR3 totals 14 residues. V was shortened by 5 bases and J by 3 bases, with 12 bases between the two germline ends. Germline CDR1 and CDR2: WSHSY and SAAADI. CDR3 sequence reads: CASSIFGTTDTQYF. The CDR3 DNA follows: TGCGCCAGCAGTATCTTTGGCACGACAGATACGCAGTATTTT.

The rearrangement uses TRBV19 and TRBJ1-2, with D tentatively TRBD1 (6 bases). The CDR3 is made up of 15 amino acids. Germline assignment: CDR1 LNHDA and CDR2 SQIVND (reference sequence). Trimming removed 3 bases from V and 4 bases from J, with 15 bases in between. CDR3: CASSILQGTGYGYTF. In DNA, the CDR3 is TGTGCCAGTAGTATCTTACAGGGAACGGGCTATGGCTACACCTTC. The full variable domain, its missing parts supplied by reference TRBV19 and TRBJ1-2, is DGGITQSPKYLFRKEGQNVTLSCEQNLNHDAMYWYRQDPGQGLRLIYYSQIVNDFQKGDIAEGYSVSREKKESFPLTVTSAQKNPTAFYLCASSILQGTGYGYTFGSGTRLTVV.

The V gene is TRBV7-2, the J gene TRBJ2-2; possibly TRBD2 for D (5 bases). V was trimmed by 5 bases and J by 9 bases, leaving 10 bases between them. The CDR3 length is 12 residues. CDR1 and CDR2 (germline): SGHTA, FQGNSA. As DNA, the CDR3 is TGTGCCAGCAGCCTACTAGGGCGGGAGCTGTTTTTT. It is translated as CASSLLGRELFF.

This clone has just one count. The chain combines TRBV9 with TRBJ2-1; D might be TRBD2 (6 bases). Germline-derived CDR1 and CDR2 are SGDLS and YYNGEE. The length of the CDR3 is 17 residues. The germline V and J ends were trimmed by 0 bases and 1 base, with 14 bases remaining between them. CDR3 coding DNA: TGTGCCAGCAGCGTAGCGGTGGGGGGACTTTCCTACAATGAGCAGTTCTTC. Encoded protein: CASSVAVGGLSYNEQFF.

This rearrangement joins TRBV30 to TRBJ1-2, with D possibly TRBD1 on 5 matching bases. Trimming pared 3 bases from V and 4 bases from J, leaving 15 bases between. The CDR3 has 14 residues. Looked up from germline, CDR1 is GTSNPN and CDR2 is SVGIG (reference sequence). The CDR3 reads CAWRQQHGAYGYTF. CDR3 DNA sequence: TGTGCCTGGAGACAACAGCACGGGGCCTATGGCTACACCTTC.

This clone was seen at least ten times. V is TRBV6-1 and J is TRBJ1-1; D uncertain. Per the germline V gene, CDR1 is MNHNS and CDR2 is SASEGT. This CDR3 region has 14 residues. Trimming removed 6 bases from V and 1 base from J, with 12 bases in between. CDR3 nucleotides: TGTGCCAGCAGCCCAGACCGAAGGAACACTGAAGCTTTCTTT. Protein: CASSPDRRNTEAFF.

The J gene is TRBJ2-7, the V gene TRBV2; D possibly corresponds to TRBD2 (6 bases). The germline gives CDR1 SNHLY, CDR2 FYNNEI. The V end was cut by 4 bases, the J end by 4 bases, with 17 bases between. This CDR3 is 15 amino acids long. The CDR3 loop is CASSGASGSGYEQYF. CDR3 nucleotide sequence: TGTGCCAGCAGTGGGGCCTCGGGTAGCGGATACGAGCAGTACTTC.

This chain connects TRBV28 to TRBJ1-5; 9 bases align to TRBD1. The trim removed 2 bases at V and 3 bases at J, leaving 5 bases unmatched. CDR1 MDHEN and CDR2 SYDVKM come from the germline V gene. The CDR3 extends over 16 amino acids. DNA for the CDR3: TGTGCCAGCAGTTTAATGGGACAGGGTCCCAATCAGCCCCAGCATTTT. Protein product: CASSLMGQGPNQPQHF.

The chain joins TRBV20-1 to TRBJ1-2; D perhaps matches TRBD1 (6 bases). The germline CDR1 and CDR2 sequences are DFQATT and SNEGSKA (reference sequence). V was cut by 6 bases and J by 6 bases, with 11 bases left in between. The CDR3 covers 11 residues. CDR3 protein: CSAGGQHGYTF. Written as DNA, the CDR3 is TGCAGTGCAGGGGGACAACATGGCTACACCTTC.

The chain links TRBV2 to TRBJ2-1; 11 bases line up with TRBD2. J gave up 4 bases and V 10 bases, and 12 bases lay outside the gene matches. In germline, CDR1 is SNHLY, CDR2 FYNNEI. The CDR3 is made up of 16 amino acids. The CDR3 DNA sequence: TGTGCCACTTCTCGGAAGGGACTAGCGGATTACAATGAGCAGTTCTTC. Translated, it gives CATSRKGLADYNEQFF.

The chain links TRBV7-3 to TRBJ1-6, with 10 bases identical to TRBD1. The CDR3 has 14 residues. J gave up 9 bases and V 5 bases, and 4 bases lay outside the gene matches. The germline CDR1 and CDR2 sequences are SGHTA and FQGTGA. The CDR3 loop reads CASSPGQGGSPLHF. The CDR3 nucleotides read TGTGCCAGCAGCCCTGGACAGGGGGGTTCACCCCTCCACTTT.

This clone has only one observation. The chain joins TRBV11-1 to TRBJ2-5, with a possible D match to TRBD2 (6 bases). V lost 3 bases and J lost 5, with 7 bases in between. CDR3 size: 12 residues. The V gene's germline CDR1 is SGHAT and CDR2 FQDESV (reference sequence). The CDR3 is CASSFGGETQYF. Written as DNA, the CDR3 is TGTGCCAGCAGCTTTGGGGGGGAGACCCAGTACTTC.